The next 25 T cell receptor beta chains were all read from a single sample in a study of Graves' ophthalmopathy and Graves' hyperthyroidism. The sequenced template was RNA, covering the TCR beta CDR3 region. RT-PCR with HTBI primers came first, then second-round multiplex PCR. TCRdb independently ran MiXCR on the multiplex PCR reads; one entry per CDR3 protein. The sample carries approximately 160,000 distinct CDR3 sequences, about two fifths recorded once. The sequencing input was peripheral blood. Source of these receptors: a man younger than 40 with Graves' ophthalmopathy.

This clonotype was detected many times. J is TRBJ1-1 and V is TRBV29-1; D unclear. CDR1 and CDR2 from the germline V gene are SQVTM and ANQGSEA. The CDR3 is made up of 11 amino acids. V dropped 2 bases and J dropped 1 base, with 2 bases sitting between them. CDR3 protein: CSVEKNTEAFF. CDR3 DNA: TGCAGCGTTGAAAAGAACACTGAAGCTTTCTTT.

This clonotype has ten or more counts. This chain joins TRBV6-5 and TRBJ2-1; TRBD1 agrees at 8 bases. The CDR3 is made up of 15 amino acids. Germline V gene data show CDR1 as MNHEY and CDR2 as SVGAGI. V was clipped by 3 bases and J by 6 bases; unmatched bases: 7. The CDR3 reads CASSYSRQGSNEQFF. CDR3 bases: TGTGCCAGCAGTTATTCACGACAGGGGAGCAATGAGCAGTTCTTC.

For the CDR3, the DNA is TGCAGTGCCCCCACCTGGACAGGGCGCGATACGCAGTATTTT. This encodes CSAPTWTGRDTQYF. V is TRBV20-1 and J is TRBJ2-3; 8 bases are shared with TRBD1. V lost 6 bases and J lost 6; bases outside the gene matches: 11. The CDR3 loop spans 14 amino acids. The V gene's germline CDR1 is DFQATT and CDR2 SNEGSKA (reference sequence).

There are many counts of this clonotype. The rearrangement uses TRBV28 and TRBJ1-3; no reliable D call. The CDR3 sequence is 15 residues long. Trimming removed 7 bases from V and 4 bases from J, with 17 bases in between. Germline CDR1 MDHEN, CDR2 SYDVKM. The DNA for the CDR3 is TGTGCCAGCACCCCTGGGCCAAACGAAGGAAACACCATATATTTT. Amino acid sequence: CASTPGPNEGNTIYF.

This chain joins TRBV12-3 or TRBV12-4 and TRBJ1-1, with 9 nucleotides matching TRBD1. J gave up 5 bases and V 6 bases, and 13 bases lay outside the gene matches. The CDR3 totals 16 residues. The CDR3 reads CASSGQHRGQRTEAFF. Here the CDR3 DNA reads TGTGCCAGCAGCGGACAACACAGGGGGCAGAGGACTGAAGCTTTCTTT.

The genes are TRBV7-3 and TRBJ2-6; TRBD1 is a possible D gene (6 bases). CDR1 SGHTA and CDR2 FQGTGA come from the germline V gene. Trimming cost V 5 bases and J 4 bases, with 6 bases left between them. There are 13 residues in the CDR3. In nucleotides, the CDR3 is TGTGCCAGCAGCGGGGGCGGGGCCAACGTCCTGACTTTC. This encodes CASSGGGANVLTF.

The rearrangement uses TRBV12-3 or TRBV12-4 and TRBJ1-2, with D possibly TRBD1 on 5 matching bases. V lost 5 bases and J 5 bases, leaving 24 bases between the germline ends. The CDR3 spans 17 residues. CDR3 in amino acids: CASSPPRPWADIYGYTF. Here the CDR3 DNA reads TGTGCCAGCAGTCCGCCGAGGCCCTGGGCGGACATTTATGGCTACACCTTC.

The rearrangement links TRBV10-3 to TRBJ1-1; 7 nucleotides agree with TRBD1. The trim removed 2 bases at V and 3 bases at J, leaving 0 bases unmatched. The CDR3 contains 13 residues. Germline lookup yields CDR1 ENHRY and CDR2 SYGVKD. The CDR3: CAISETGDTEAFF. The CDR3 region has the DNA TGTGCCATCAGTGAGACAGGGGACACTGAAGCTTTCTTT.

This clonotype was observed many times. V and J are TRBV3-1 and TRBJ2-5; 8 bases fit TRBD1. Germline-derived CDR1 and CDR2 are LGHDT and YNNKEL (reference sequence). V lost 6 bases, J lost 4 bases, and 10 bases stayed unmatched. The CDR3 consists of 15 residues. The CDR3 DNA reads as TGTGCCAGCAGACGCATCGACAGGGGTATAGAGACCCAGTACTTC. It encodes CASRRIDRGIETQYF.

This clonotype has only one observation. The chain links TRBV13 to TRBJ2-4; 9 nucleotides align to TRBD1. CDR1 and CDR2 (germline): PRHDT, FYEKMQ (reference sequence). The CDR3 extends over 16 amino acids. V lost 3 bases, J lost 2 bases, and 5 bases stayed unmatched. The CDR3 loop reads CASSFIQGATKNIQYF. In nucleotides, the CDR3 is TGTGCCAGCAGCTTTATACAGGGGGCGACCAAAAACATTCAGTACTTC.

There are many counts of this clonotype. The chain is built from TRBV5-1 and TRBJ1-1; D gene ambiguous. Germline V gives CDR1 SGHRS, CDR2 YFSETQ. This CDR3 comprises 14 residues. The V end was cut by 4 bases, the J end by 0 bases, with 10 bases between. The DNA for the CDR3 is TGCGCCAGCAGCCTGACATACATGAACACTGAAGCTTTCTTT. It encodes CASSLTYMNTEAFF.

The J gene is TRBJ1-2, the V gene TRBV6-1, with TRBD1 matching over 7 bases. Unmatched junction bases numbered 5, after V lost 7 bases and J lost 0 bases. From germline, CDR1 is MNHNS and CDR2 SASEGT. The CDR3 consists of 14 residues. The CDR3 loop is CASTRDRANYGYTF. CDR3 DNA: TGTGCCAGCACTCGGGACAGAGCTAACTATGGCTACACCTTC.

This clonotype was detected ten times or more. The chain uses TRBV6-2 or TRBV6-3 and TRBJ1-1, with D possibly being TRBD1 (6 bases). V shed 6 bases and J shed 1 base, with 12 bases lying between them. This CDR3 is 14 amino acids long. Germline-derived CDR1 and CDR2 are MNHEY and SVGEGT. The CDR3 DNA is TGTGCCAGCAGGAGGGGGGCAGGGAACACTGAAGCTTTCTTT. It encodes CASRRGAGNTEAFF.

This clonotype was observed a handful of times. The chain is built from TRBV19 and TRBJ1-5; D possibly corresponds to TRBD1 (6 bases). V lost 7 bases and J 5 bases, leaving 15 bases between the germline ends. Germline CDR1 and CDR2: LNHDA and SQIVND (reference sequence). The CDR3 has 14 residues. This CDR3 reads CASTNGQSDQPQHF. The CDR3 nucleotides read TGTGCCAGTACCAACGGACAGTCTGATCAGCCCCAGCATTTT.

This clonotype was counted ten times or more. The V and J genes are TRBV7-9 and TRBJ1-2, with D hard to call. Trimming took 8 bases from V and 2 from J, leaving 18 bases between them. Germline V lookup: CDR1 SEHNR, CDR2 FQNEAQ (reference sequence). This CDR3 has 15 amino acids. CDR3 bases: TGTGCCAGCTCGCGGGAGGAGGCCTACAACTATGGCTACACCTTC. Its protein product is CASSREEAYNYGYTF. Variable domain in full (rest from reference TRBV7-9 and TRBJ1-2): DTGVSQNPRHKITKRGQNVTFRCDPISEHNRLYWYRQTLGQGPEFLTYFQNEAQLEKSRLLSDRFSAERPKGSFSTLEIQRTEQGDSAMYLCASSREEAYNYGYTFGSGTRLTVV.

This chain connects TRBV6-5 to TRBJ2-5, with D perhaps being TRBD1 or TRBD2 (5 bases each). CDR1 is MNHEY, CDR2 SVGAGI, per germline. With 4 bases removed from V and 3 bases from J, the gap between germline ends came to 12 bases. The CDR3 is made up of 14 amino acids. The chain's CDR3 is CASSLTVGEETQYF. The CDR3 region has the DNA TGTGCCAGCAGTTTGACAGTCGGGGAAGAGACCCAGTACTTC.

This clonotype showed up many times. The CDR3 DNA reads TGTGCCACCAGCCGGGCCGGAGAGGGCACTGAAGCTTTCTTT. This gives the protein CATSRAGEGTEAFF. This chain connects TRBV24-1 to TRBJ1-1; D uncertain. The germline V gene has CDR1 KGHDR and CDR2 SFDVKD. The CDR3 spans 14 residues. V was trimmed by 7 bases and J by 4 bases, leaving 15 bases between them.

Of note for this clonotype: No conserved phenylalanine or tryptophan ends this CDR3, so it is likely a read error. The chain couples TRBV6-1 to TRBJ1-2; D uncertain. Germline assignment: CDR1 MNHNS and CDR2 SASEGT. Trimming took off 7 bases at V and 6 bases at J, with 18 bases between the two ends. The CDR3 spans 14 residues. The CDR3 DNA is TGTGCCAGCACTGACCAAGGAGGGTTTGATGGCTACACCCTC. Encoded protein: CASTDQGGFDGYTL.

In its sample, this clonotype was seen many times. The V gene is TRBV11-3, the J gene TRBJ1-2, with D hard to call. V gave up 2 bases and J gave up 4 bases, with 8 bases separating them. The germline V gene has CDR1 SGHNT and CDR2 YENEEA. The CDR3 length is 13 residues. Here the CDR3 reads CASSLTALYGYTF. CDR3 DNA: TGTGCCAGCAGCTTAACAGCTCTCTATGGCTACACCTTC.

This clonotype was counted at least ten times. V gene TRBV11-2 combines with J gene TRBJ2-7, with D possibly being TRBD2 (6 bases). The CDR3 extends over 17 amino acids. Germline V gene sequence: CDR1 SGHAT, CDR2 FQNNGV. V gave up 2 bases and J gave up 2 bases, with 19 bases separating them. The chain's CDR3 is CASSLPTGLPNAYEQYF. The CDR3 DNA follows: TGTGCCAGCAGCTTACCTACTGGACTACCCAATGCCTACGAGCAGTACTTC.

The chain is built from TRBV6-2 or TRBV6-3 and TRBJ2-5; 7 nucleotides line up with TRBD2. Trimming at V came to 2 bases and at J to 2 bases, leaving 2 bases not matched to a gene. The CDR3 consists of 14 residues. The germline V gene encodes CDR1 MNHEY and CDR2 SVGEGT. The CDR3 reads CASSYRTRQETQYF. As DNA, the CDR3 is TGTGCCAGCAGTTACAGGACTAGGCAAGAGACCCAGTACTTC.

Ten or more counts support this clonotype. V gene TRBV7-2 combines with J gene TRBJ1-2, with D possibly being TRBD1 (5 bases). The length of the CDR3 is 14 residues. V lost 1 base, J lost 6 bases, and 12 bases lay in between. Germline V gene sequence: CDR1 SGHTA, CDR2 FQGNSA. The CDR3 bases are TGTGCCAGCAGCTTAGACCCGGGGCACAATGGCTACACCTTC. It codes for CASSLDPGHNGYTF.

This clonotype was counted at least ten times. The chain uses TRBV15 and TRBJ2-5, with D unclear. Looked up from germline, CDR1 is LNHNV and CDR2 is YYDKDF (reference sequence). The germline V and J ends were trimmed by 0 bases and 5 bases, with 10 bases remaining between them. The CDR3 is 14 residues long. In DNA form, the CDR3 reads TGTGCCACCAGCAGAGATCCGGGTAGCGAGACCCAGTACTTC. This gives the protein CATSRDPGSETQYF.

This clonotype was seen repeatedly, ten times or more. The chain carries TRBV30 and TRBJ2-7; TRBD1 agrees at 8 bases. Germline-derived CDR1 and CDR2 are GTSNPN and SVGIG (reference sequence). V shed 3 bases, J shed 7 bases, and the junction held 17 bases outside the gene matches. The length of the CDR3 is 16 residues. The CDR3, as DNA: TGTGCCTGGAGCGAAGGGGACAGGCCGACGTCGGAGGAGCAGTACTTC. This gives the protein CAWSEGDRPTSEEQYF.

This clonotype was detected ten times or more. The chain is built from TRBV12-3 or TRBV12-4 and TRBJ1-1; D call uncertain. The CDR3 has 12 residues. The ends were cut back, 5 bases at V and 5 bases at J, with 9 bases in the middle. CDR3 sequence: CASSAGGTEAFF. DNA for the CDR3: TGTGCCAGCAGTGCGGGCGGGACTGAAGCTTTCTTT.